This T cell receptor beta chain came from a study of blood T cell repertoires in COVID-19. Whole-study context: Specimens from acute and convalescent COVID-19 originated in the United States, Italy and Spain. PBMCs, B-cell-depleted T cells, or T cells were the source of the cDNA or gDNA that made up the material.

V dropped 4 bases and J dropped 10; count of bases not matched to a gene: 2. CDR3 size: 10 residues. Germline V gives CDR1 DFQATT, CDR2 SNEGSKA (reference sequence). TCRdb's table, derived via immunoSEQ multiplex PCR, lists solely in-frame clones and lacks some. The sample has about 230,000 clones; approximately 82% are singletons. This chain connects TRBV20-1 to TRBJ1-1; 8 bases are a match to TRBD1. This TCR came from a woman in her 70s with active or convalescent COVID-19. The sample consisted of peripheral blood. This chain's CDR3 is CSAKTGGAFF. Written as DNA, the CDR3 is TGCAGTGCTAAAACAGGGGGAGCTTTCTTT.